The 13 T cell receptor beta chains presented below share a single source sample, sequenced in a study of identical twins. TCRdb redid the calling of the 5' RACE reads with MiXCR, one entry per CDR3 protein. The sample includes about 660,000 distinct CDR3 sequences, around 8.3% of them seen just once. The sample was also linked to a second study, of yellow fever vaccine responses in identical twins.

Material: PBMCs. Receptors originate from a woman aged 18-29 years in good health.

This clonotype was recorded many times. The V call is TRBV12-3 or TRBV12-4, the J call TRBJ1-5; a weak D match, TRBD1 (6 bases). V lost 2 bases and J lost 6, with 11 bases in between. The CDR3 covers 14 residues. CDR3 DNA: TGTGCCAGCAGTTTACACAGGGTTAGTCAGCCCCAGCATTTT. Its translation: CASSLHRVSQPQHF.

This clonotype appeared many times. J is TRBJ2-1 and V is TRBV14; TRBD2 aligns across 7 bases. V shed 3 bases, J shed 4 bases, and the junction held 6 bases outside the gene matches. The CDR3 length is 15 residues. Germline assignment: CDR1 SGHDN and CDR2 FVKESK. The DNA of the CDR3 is TGTGCCAGCAGCCACGGGCTAGCGGCTTACAATGAGCAGTTCTTC. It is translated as CASSHGLAAYNEQFF.

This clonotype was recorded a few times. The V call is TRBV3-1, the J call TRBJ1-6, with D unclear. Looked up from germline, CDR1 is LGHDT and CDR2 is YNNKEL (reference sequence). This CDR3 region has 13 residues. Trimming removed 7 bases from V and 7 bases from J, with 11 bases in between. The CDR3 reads CASTPIGNSPLHF. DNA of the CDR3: TGTGCCAGCACCCCGATTGGGAATTCACCCCTCCACTTT.

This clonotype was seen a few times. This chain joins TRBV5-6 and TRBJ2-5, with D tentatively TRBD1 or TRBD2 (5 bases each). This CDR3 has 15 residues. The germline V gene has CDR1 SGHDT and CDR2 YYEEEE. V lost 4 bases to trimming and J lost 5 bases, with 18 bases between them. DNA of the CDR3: TGTGCCAGCAGCGTAAGGGACGGCCGCATCGAGACCCAGTACTTC. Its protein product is CASSVRDGRIETQYF.

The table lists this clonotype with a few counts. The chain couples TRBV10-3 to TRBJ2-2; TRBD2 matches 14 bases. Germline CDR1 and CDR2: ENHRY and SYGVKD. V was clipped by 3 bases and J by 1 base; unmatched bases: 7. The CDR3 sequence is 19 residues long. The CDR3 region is CAISERLAGGPGNTGELFF. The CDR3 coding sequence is TGTGCCATCAGTGAAAGACTAGCGGGGGGGCCTGGGAACACCGGGGAGCTGTTTTTT.

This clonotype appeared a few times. The CDR3 DNA reads TGCAGCGTCTTGGGACGGATGAACACTGAAGCTTTCTTT. Its translation is CSVLGRMNTEAFF. The V gene is TRBV29-1, the J gene TRBJ1-1; TRBD1 is a possible D gene (5 bases). V lost 6 bases, J lost 0 bases, and 11 bases lay in between. This CDR3 contains 13 residues. The germline V gene has CDR1 SQVTM and CDR2 ANQGSEA.

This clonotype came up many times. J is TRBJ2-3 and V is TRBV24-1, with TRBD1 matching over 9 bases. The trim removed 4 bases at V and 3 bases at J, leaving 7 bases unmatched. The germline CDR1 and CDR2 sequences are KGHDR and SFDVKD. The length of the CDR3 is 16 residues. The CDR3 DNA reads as TGTGCCACCAGTGACCCCGGACAGGGGAAGACAGATACGCAGTATTTT. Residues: CATSDPGQGKTDTQYF.

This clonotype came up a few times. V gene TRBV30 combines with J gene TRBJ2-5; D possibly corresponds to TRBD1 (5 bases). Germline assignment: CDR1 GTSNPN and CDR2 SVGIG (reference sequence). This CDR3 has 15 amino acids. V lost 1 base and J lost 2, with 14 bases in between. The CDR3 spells CAWSGRVAGQETQYF. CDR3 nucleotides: TGTGCCTGGAGTGGACGTGTGGCAGGGCAAGAGACCCAGTACTTC.

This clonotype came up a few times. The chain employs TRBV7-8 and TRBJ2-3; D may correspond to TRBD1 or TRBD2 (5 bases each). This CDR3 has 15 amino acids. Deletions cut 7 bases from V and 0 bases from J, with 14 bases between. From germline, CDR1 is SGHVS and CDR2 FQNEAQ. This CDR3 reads CASTSGTASTDTQYF. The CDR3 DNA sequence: TGTGCCAGCACCTCCGGGACGGCAAGCACAGATACGCAGTATTTT.

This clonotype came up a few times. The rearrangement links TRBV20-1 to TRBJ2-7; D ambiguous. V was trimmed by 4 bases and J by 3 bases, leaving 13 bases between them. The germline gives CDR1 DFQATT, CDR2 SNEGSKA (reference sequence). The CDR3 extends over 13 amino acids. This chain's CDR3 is CSATPSTLYEQYF. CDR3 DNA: TGCAGTGCTACCCCATCCACGCTCTACGAGCAGTACTTC.

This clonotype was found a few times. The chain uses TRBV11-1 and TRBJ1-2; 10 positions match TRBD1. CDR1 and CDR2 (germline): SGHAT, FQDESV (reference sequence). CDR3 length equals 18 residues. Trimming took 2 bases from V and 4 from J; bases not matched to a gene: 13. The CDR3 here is CASSLYLPLTGGTYGYTF. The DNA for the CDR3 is TGTGCCAGCAGCTTATATCTCCCTTTGACAGGGGGCACCTATGGCTACACCTTC.

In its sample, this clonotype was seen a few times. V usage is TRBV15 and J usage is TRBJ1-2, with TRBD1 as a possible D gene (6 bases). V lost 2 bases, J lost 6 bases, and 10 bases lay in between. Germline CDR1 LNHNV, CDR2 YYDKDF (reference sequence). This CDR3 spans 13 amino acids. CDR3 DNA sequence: TGTGCCACCAGCAGATCAGGGGAGGATGGCTACACCTTC. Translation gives CATSRSGEDGYTF.

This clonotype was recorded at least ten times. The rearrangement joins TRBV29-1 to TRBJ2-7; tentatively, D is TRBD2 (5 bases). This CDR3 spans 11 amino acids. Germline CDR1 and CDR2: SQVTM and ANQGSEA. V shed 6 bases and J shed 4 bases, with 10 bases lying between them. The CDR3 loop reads CSVVSGYEQYF. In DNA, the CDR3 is TGCAGCGTCGTGTCGGGATACGAGCAGTACTTC.